Listed below are T cell receptor beta chains from one sample, sequenced in a study of CD8 T cells in ankylosing spondylitis. TCRdb analysed the 5' RACE reads with MiXCR anew, one entry per CDR3 protein. This sample has 220,000 or so distinct CDR3 sequences; roughly a tenth occur once, and the top ten carry about 19%. The sequenced material came from blood, either unsorted or a sorted T cell fraction (not recorded which). Receptor source: a male donor with ankylosing spondylitis or in good health (not recorded which). The CDR3 runs from the conserved cysteine through the conserved F or W. A D gene is named only where the DNA matches it firmly. Only some rows state a clone size, as once, few, many or a class for expanded clones.

TRBV5-1	TRBJ1-4	19	few	TRBD1	CASSPGRGQGISTNEKLFF	TGCGCCAGCAGCCCCGGGAGGGGACAGGGGATCTCAACTAATGAAAAACTGTTTTTT
TRBV20-1	TRBJ2-7	11	many	NA	CSSRDSYEQYF	TGCAGCAGCAGGGACTCCTACGAGCAGTACTTC
TRBV5-6	TRBJ2-7	17	NA	TRBD2	CASSLGTGGPWHYEQYF	TGTGCCAGCAGCCTCGGGACGGGAGGCCCTTGGCACTACGAGCAGTACTTC
TRBV5-1	TRBJ2-3	16	few	TRBD1	CASSRTGTDLTDTQYF	TGCGCCAGCAGCAGAACCGGGACAGACTTAACAGATACGCAGTATTTT
TRBV7-8	TRBJ1-1	15	many	NA	CASSFATAMNTEAFF	TGTGCCAGCAGCTTTGCGACAGCGATGAACACTGAAGCTTTCTTT
TRBV15	TRBJ2-3	13	many	TRBD2	CATMGGSTDTQYF	TGTGCCACCATGGGGGGGTCCACAGATACGCAGTATTTT
TRBV24-1	TRBJ1-5	12	NA	TRBD1	CAVGTVGQPQHF	TGTGCCGTCGGGACAGTCGGTCAGCCCCAGCATTTT
TRBV28	TRBJ1-2	13	few	NA	CASTQGGSYGYTF	TGTGCCAGCACTCAGGGAGGGAGCTATGGCTACACCTTC
TRBV7-6	TRBJ2-7	19	many	NA	CASSLNPALHARVSYEQYF	TGTGCCAGCAGCCTAAATCCGGCCCTTCACGCACGGGTGAGCTACGAGCAGTACTTC
TRBV12-3/TRBV12-4	TRBJ1-2	14	many	NA	CASSPGRSPDGYTF	TGTGCCAGCAGTCCCGGGCGGAGCCCTGATGGCTACACCTTC
TRBV5-1	TRBJ2-7	16	many	TRBD1	CASSLGDRGRVNEQYF	TGCGCCAGCAGCTTGGGGGACAGGGGGCGCGTGAACGAGCAGTACTTC
TRBV25-1	TRBJ1-1	14	NA	NA	CASSGQYLELGAFF	TGTGCCAGCAGTGGACAGTACCTTGAACTTGGAGCTTTCTTT
TRBV20-1	TRBJ2-7	15	NA	TRBD1	CSAWEGQGPPYEQYF	TGCAGTGCTTGGGAGGGACAGGGGCCCCCCTACGAGCAGTACTTC
TRBV7-7	TRBJ2-5	15	few	NA	CASSTRVGPGETQYF	TGTGCTAGCAGCACCCGGGTTGGGCCTGGTGAGACCCAGTACTTC
TRBV3-1	TRBJ2-3	16	many	TRBD2	CASRPQLAVNTDTQYF	TGTGCCAGCAGACCCCAACTAGCGGTCAATACAGATACGCAGTATTTT
TRBV7-2	TRBJ2-1	17	many	TRBD2	CASSLALSSGGYNEQFF	TGTGCCAGCAGCTTAGCCCTGTCTAGCGGGGGGTACAATGAGCAGTTCTTC
TRBV6-5	TRBJ2-1	16	NA	NA	CASSWRGQSSYNEQFF	TGTGCCAGCAGTTGGAGGGGACAAAGCTCCTACAATGAGCAGTTCTTC
TRBV5-6	TRBJ2-3	16	many	NA	CASSLGRGIPTDTQYF	TGTGCCAGCAGCTTGGGACGGGGTATCCCCACAGATACGCAGTATTTT
TRBV6-1	TRBJ1-6	11	many	NA	CASSEAVSLHF	TGTGCCAGCAGTGAGGCAGTGTCCCTCCACTTT
TRBV28	TRBJ1-2	13	many	NA	CASSDGLNYGYTF	TGTGCCAGCAGTGACGGGCTTAACTATGGCTACACCTTC
TRBV5-1	TRBJ2-3	14	many	TRBD1	CARNGDRDCDTQYF	TGCGCCAGGAACGGGGACAGGGACTGCGATACGCAGTATTTT
TRBV29-1	TRBJ2-2	14	NA	TRBD2	CSGRGGGGTGELFF	TGCAGCGGAAGGGGCGGGGGGGGCACCGGGGAGCTGTTTTTT
TRBV9	TRBJ2-1	13	many	NA	CASSGGPWNEQFF	TGTGCCAGCAGCGGAGGGCCATGGAATGAGCAGTTCTTC
TRBV12-3/TRBV12-4	TRBJ1-1	18	many	NA	CASTPLNRESYGDTEAFF	TGTGCCAGCACCCCCCTCAACAGGGAGTCTTACGGGGACACTGAAGCTTTCTTT
TRBV29-1	TRBJ2-7	16	many	TRBD1	CSVEDPGQGVPYEQYF	TGCAGCGTTGAAGATCCCGGACAGGGGGTCCCCTACGAGCAGTACTTC
TRBV3-1	TRBJ2-7	14	many	TRBD1	CASSHRDRAYEQYF	TGTGCCAGCAGCCACAGAGACAGGGCCTACGAGCAGTACTTC
TRBV6-1	TRBJ1-5	16	few	TRBD1	CASSLTGTGDNQPQHF	TGTGCCAGCAGCCTAACCGGTACAGGGGACAATCAGCCCCAGCATTTT
TRBV7-6	TRBJ1-5	15	many	TRBD1	CASSKNRGLSQPQHF	TGTGCCAGCAGCAAGAACAGGGGGCTAAGTCAGCCCCAGCATTTT
TRBV5-1	TRBJ2-2	16	many	NA	CASSLSGSMNTGELFF	TGCGCCAGCAGCTTGTCAGGAAGCATGAACACCGGGGAGCTGTTTTTT
TRBV12-3/TRBV12-4	TRBJ2-7	14	many	NA	CASSPHYGSYEQYF	TGTGCCAGCAGTCCCCACTACGGCTCCTACGAGCAGTACTTC
TRBV11-2	TRBJ2-5	20	many	TRBD2	CASSLGGGTGLAEIQETQYF	TGTGCCAGCAGTTTAGGGGGGGGGACGGGACTAGCGGAGATCCAAGAGACCCAGTACTTC
TRBV12-3/TRBV12-4	TRBJ1-5	15	many	NA	CASSSGGAGNQPQHF	TGTGCCAGCAGTTCGGGGGGCGCGGGGAATCAGCCCCAGCATTTT
TRBV15	TRBJ2-1	15	NA	TRBD2	CATSSQVGGSNEQFF	TGTGCCACCAGCAGTCAGGTGGGGGGGAGCAATGAGCAGTTCTTC
TRBV19	TRBJ2-2	16	NA	TRBD2	CASSIVGSGGSGELFF	TGTGCCAGTAGTATAGTCGGTAGCGGGGGTTCCGGGGAGCTGTTTTTT
TRBV15	TRBJ1-2	15	few	NA	CATSRDHKSNYGYTF	TGTGCCACCAGCAGAGACCACAAGAGTAACTATGGCTACACCTTC
TRBV5-1	TRBJ1-1	15	NA	NA	CASSLVMGTGIEAFF	TGCGCCAGCAGCTTGGTAATGGGAACGGGGATTGAAGCTTTCTTT
TRBV27	TRBJ1-5	13	NA	NA	CASRVDSNQPQHF	TGTGCCAGCAGAGTGGATAGCAATCAGCCCCAGCATTTT
TRBV3-1	TRBJ2-7	13	NA	NA	CASSQAGQREQYF	TGTGCCAGCAGCCAAGCAGGACAGCGGGAGCAGTACTTC
TRBV9	TRBJ1-3	18	NA	NA	CASSPGGQGLHYGNTIYF	TGTGCCAGCAGCCCAGGAGGCCAGGGCCTGCACTACGGAAACACCATATATTTT
TRBV6-7	TRBJ2-1	16	once	NA	CASSYRDCSSYNEQFF	TGTGCCAGCAGTTACCGAGACTGCTCTTCCTACAATGAGCAGTTCTTC
TRBV5-1	TRBJ2-3	17	many	TRBD1	CASSLGSGGRITDTQYF	TGCGCCAGCAGCTTAGGGTCAGGGGGCCGAATCACAGATACGCAGTATTTT
TRBV20-1	TRBJ2-2	18	many	TRBD2	CSARFPSGGAGNTGELFF	TGCAGTGCTAGGTTTCCTAGCGGGGGGGCAGGTAACACCGGGGAGCTGTTTTTT
TRBV24-1	TRBJ2-2	9	many	NA	CAAMLELFF	TGTGCGGCTATGTTGGAGCTGTTTTTT
TRBV10-3	TRBJ2-1	14	many	NA	CAIRQAGQGHEQFF	TGTGCCATCAGACAGGCGGGGCAGGGGCATGAGCAGTTCTTC
TRBV20-1	TRBJ1-1	11	few	NA	CSVPMDTEAFF	TGCAGTGTTCCGATGGACACTGAAGCTTTCTTT
TRBV5-1	TRBJ2-7	16	many	NA	CASAPSPKQGTYEQYF	TGCGCCAGCGCACCATCCCCCAAACAGGGTACCTACGAGCAGTACTTC
TRBV7-3	TRBJ2-3	15	NA	TRBD2	CASSALAGATDTQYF	TGTGCCAGCAGCGCACTAGCGGGGGCCACAGATACGCAGTATTTT
TRBV2	TRBJ1-5	16	many	TRBD1	CASSDFGQGWGQPQHF	TGTGCCAGCAGTGATTTCGGACAGGGCTGGGGTCAGCCCCAGCATTTT
TRBV20-1	TRBJ2-3	13	NA	NA	CSAIGESTDTQYF	TGCAGTGCTATAGGGGAGAGCACAGATACGCAGTATTTT
TRBV7-2	TRBJ2-2	17	NA	TRBD2	CASSPLSGGATTGELFF	TGTGCCAGCAGCCCCCTCAGCGGGGGGGCTACCACCGGGGAGCTGTTTTTT
TRBV7-2	TRBJ2-5	13	few	NA	CASSPLVPETQYF	TGTGCCAGCAGCCCACTAGTCCCAGAGACCCAGTACTTC
TRBV7-2	TRBJ2-7	15	NA	NA	CASSSTGHSSYEQYF	TGTGCCAGCAGCTCGACCGGACACAGCTCCTACGAGCAGTACTTC
TRBV11-2	TRBJ2-7	16	NA	TRBD2	CASSSVRAGGVREQYF	TGTGCCAGCAGCTCCGTTCGAGCGGGGGGGGTTAGGGAGCAGTACTTC